These 23 T cell receptor beta chains were sequenced from one sample in a study of T cells in Graves' hyperthyroidism and ophthalmopathy. TCR beta CDR3 regions were amplified from RNA. During a first-round RT-PCR of the TCR CDR3, the HTBI primer set was used. TCRdb re-analysed the multiplex PCR reads in MiXCR, keeping a single row per CDR3 protein. This sample has hundreds of thousands of distinct CDR3 sequences, with 15% to 20% found just once. The sample comprised blood. The receptor set was obtained from a woman in her forties with Graves' ophthalmopathy.

This clonotype was seen repeatedly, ten times or more. This chain connects TRBV12-3 or TRBV12-4 to TRBJ2-1, with a weak D call TRBD2 (5 bases). The V end was cut by 5 bases, the J end by 7 bases, with 18 bases between. The CDR3 has 15 residues. CDR3 protein: CASSPTPQTRNEQFF. The CDR3, as DNA: TGTGCCAGCAGTCCGACCCCTCAAACTAGAAATGAGCAGTTCTTC.

This clonotype was counted at least ten times. The V gene is TRBV7-8, the J gene TRBJ1-1; D is possibly TRBD1 (5 bases). Germline values: CDR1 SGHVS, CDR2 FQNEAQ. Trimming took 5 bases from V and 5 from J, leaving 9 bases between them. The CDR3 is 12 amino acids. The CDR3 DNA reads as TGTGCCAGCAGCGACTGGGGGACTGAAGCTTTCTTT. Its protein product is CASSDWGTEAFF.

This clonotype was seen repeatedly, ten times or more. V usage is TRBV11-2 and J usage is TRBJ2-5; possible D gene TRBD1, 5 bases. CDR1 and CDR2 (germline): SGHAT, FQNNGV. The V gene lost 1 base and the J gene lost 5 bases, with 8 bases spanning the gap. There are 13 residues in the CDR3. The CDR3 sequence: CASSLGRAETQYF. CDR3 DNA sequence: TGTGCCAGCAGCTTAGGCAGGGCGGAGACCCAGTACTTC.

This clonotype was seen ten or more times. The gene calls are TRBV10-3 and TRBJ2-1; 7 bases fit TRBD1. This CDR3 comprises 14 residues. The V and J ends lost 10 bases and 2 bases, in that order; junction bases with no gene match: 8. The V gene's germline CDR1 is ENHRY and CDR2 SYGVKD. The chain's CDR3 is CASNRGDTYNEQFF. The CDR3 coding sequence is TGTGCCAGCAACAGGGGTGATACCTACAATGAGCAGTTCTTC.

This clonotype was observed a few times. The chain links TRBV6-1 to TRBJ1-2; TRBD1 matches at 7 bases. This CDR3 is 15 amino acids long. Trimming took 5 bases from V and 0 from J; bases not matched to a gene: 6. The V gene's germline CDR1 is MNHNS and CDR2 SASEGT. DNA for the CDR3: TGTGCCAGCAGTACGACAGGGATGGCTAACTATGGCTACACCTTC. Amino acid sequence: CASSTTGMANYGYTF.

This clonotype was detected many times. The J gene is TRBJ2-1, the V gene TRBV6-1; 12 nucleotides agree with TRBD1. This CDR3 has 18 residues. Germline V gene data show CDR1 as MNHNS and CDR2 as SASEGT. V shed 5 bases, J shed 0 bases, and the junction held 8 bases outside the gene matches. CDR3 sequence (DNA): TGTGCCAGCAGTCTCGGGACAGGGGGCCTGAGCTCCTACAATGAGCAGTTCTTC. It yields the protein CASSLGTGGLSSYNEQFF.

This clonotype has ten or more counts. This sequence joins TRBV20-1 and TRBJ2-5, with D possibly being TRBD1 (7 bases). CDR1 and CDR2 (germline): DFQATT, SNEGSKA (reference sequence). The CDR3 runs to 13 residues. V shed 2 bases and J shed 5 bases, with 12 bases lying between them. This chain's CDR3 is CSARRTGGETQYF. For the CDR3, the DNA is TGCAGTGCTAGACGGACAGGAGGGGAGACCCAGTACTTC.

In its sample, this clonotype was seen a few times. The V gene is TRBV5-1, the J gene TRBJ1-2, with D possibly being TRBD1 (5 bases). CDR1 and CDR2 (germline): SGHRS, YFSETQ. The CDR3 covers 16 residues. Trimming shortened V by 0 bases and J by 3 bases, and 15 bases separated the two germline ends. This chain's CDR3 is CASSLAAKGADYGYTF. The DNA of the CDR3 is TGCGCCAGCAGCTTGGCCGCAAAAGGGGCGGACTATGGCTACACCTTC.

The rearrangement links TRBV14 to TRBJ2-2; D is unresolved. V was clipped by 5 bases and J by 3 bases, with 10 bases between them. In germline, CDR1 is SGHDN, CDR2 FVKESK. The CDR3 runs 14 residues. The CDR3 loop reads CASSFVRDTGELFF. The CDR3 DNA follows: TGTGCCAGCAGCTTCGTCCGGGACACCGGGGAGCTGTTTTTT.

The chain carries TRBV9 and TRBJ2-1, with D maybe TRBD1 (6 bases). The length of the CDR3 is 15 residues. Germline CDR1 is SGDLS and CDR2 is YYNGEE. Trimming removed 4 bases at V and 9 bases at J, with 20 bases between. The CDR3 loop is CASSPTIQGSGEQFF. CDR3 coding DNA: TGTGCCAGCAGCCCCACAATCCAGGGGTCGGGTGAGCAGTTCTTC.

V and J are TRBV29-1 and TRBJ1-5; 7 nucleotides align to TRBD1. Losses at the gene ends were 7 bases for V and 7 bases for J; bases not matched to a gene: 10. CDR1 SQVTM and CDR2 ANQGSEA come from the germline V gene. This CDR3 is built from 13 residues. The CDR3 region is CSANRGPGQPQHF. DNA for the CDR3: TGCAGCGCAAACAGGGGTCCGGGGCAGCCCCAGCATTTT.

In this sample, this clonotype turned up many times. The V gene is TRBV11-2, the J gene TRBJ2-1, with a possible D match to TRBD2 (5 bases). From germline, CDR1 is SGHAT and CDR2 FQNNGV. This CDR3 is 12 amino acids long. Trimming took 4 bases from V and 14 from J, leaving 15 bases between them. CDR3 protein: CASSSRGREKFF. In DNA, the CDR3 is TGTGCCAGCAGCTCCCGGGGAAGGGAGAAGTTCTTC.

This clonotype was picked up a small number of times. V usage is TRBV7-2 and J usage is TRBJ2-2; D remains ambiguous. Germline V gene lookup returns CDR1 SGHTA and CDR2 FQGNSA. The CDR3 consists of 15 residues. The V and J ends lost 7 bases and 7 bases respectively, with 19 bases between them. In DNA form, the CDR3 reads TGTGCCAGCACCGCGATCTTCGTCGCAGGCGGGGAGCTGTTTTTT. Its protein product is CASTAIFVAGGELFF.

This clonotype was found a few times. Here the CDR3 reads CASSLESGEAFF. The CDR3 DNA reads TGTGCCAGCAGCTTAGAGAGCGGAGAAGCTTTCTTT. The chain uses TRBV7-9 and TRBJ1-1; no clear D. V was trimmed by 1 base and J by 8 bases, leaving 8 bases between them. Germline lookup yields CDR1 SEHNR and CDR2 FQNEAQ (reference sequence). The CDR3 loop spans 12 amino acids.

The rearrangement links TRBV19 to TRBJ1-3; tentatively, D is TRBD1 (6 bases). The CDR3 has 16 residues. Germline lookup yields CDR1 LNHDA and CDR2 SQIVND (reference sequence). Trimming removed 5 bases at V and 0 bases at J, with 14 bases between. Here the CDR3 reads CASSVRGHDSGNTIYF. For the CDR3, the DNA is TGTGCCAGTAGTGTTCGGGGACATGACTCTGGAAACACCATATATTTT.

This clonotype was counted ten times or more. The chain uses TRBV20-1 and TRBJ2-7; D unclear. CDR3 length equals 13 residues. V gave up 1 base and J gave up 0 bases, with 7 bases separating them. CDR1 is DFQATT, CDR2 SNEGSKA, per germline (reference sequence). The CDR3 region has the DNA TGCAGTGCTAGAGGTGTCACCTCCTACGAGCAGTACTTC. Translating it yields CSARGVTSYEQYF.

There are a few counts of this clonotype. The chain combines TRBV6-1 with TRBJ2-1; 11 bases align to TRBD2. CDR1 and CDR2 from the germline V gene are MNHNS and SASEGT. V dropped 0 bases and J dropped 7; count of bases not matched to a gene: 5. This CDR3 contains 16 residues. The CDR3 nucleotides are TGTGCCAGCAGTGAAGCGAGGCTAGCGGGAGGTAATGAGCAGTTCTTC. Amino acid sequence: CASSEARLAGGNEQFF.

This clonotype was seen ten or more times. J is TRBJ2-5 and V is TRBV24-1; TRBD2 matches at 12 bases. The CDR3 contains 17 residues. Trimming removed 4 bases from V and 4 bases from J; junction bases left unmatched: 9. Germline CDR1 is KGHDR and CDR2 is SFDVKD. In DNA, the CDR3 is TGTGCCACCAGTGACCCTCTAGCGGGAGGGCGTGGAGAGACCCAGTACTTC. Its translation: CATSDPLAGGRGETQYF.

This clonotype has ten or more counts. This sequence joins TRBV6-1 and TRBJ2-7, with 11 positions matching TRBD2. This CDR3 spans 15 amino acids. CDR1 is MNHNS and CDR2 is SASEGT in the germline V gene. Unmatched junction bases numbered 7, after V lost 2 bases and J lost 7 bases. This chain's CDR3 is CASSERLAGREEQYF. DNA for the CDR3: TGTGCCAGCAGTGAAAGACTAGCGGGAAGGGAGGAGCAGTACTTC.

This clonotype showed up many times. CDR3 in DNA: TGTGCCAGCAGCCTAAATGGCAGACTAGCGGGTAACAATGAGCAGTTCTTC. It encodes CASSLNGRLAGNNEQFF. The gene calls are TRBV7-3 and TRBJ2-1; 10 bases are shared with TRBD2. The germline CDR1 and CDR2 sequences are SGHTA and FQGTGA. This CDR3 is 17 amino acids long. Trimming removed 5 bases from V and 5 bases from J; junction bases left unmatched: 12.

The chain is built from TRBV12-3 or TRBV12-4 and TRBJ2-7; D not resolved. This CDR3 is 14 amino acids long. The germline V and J ends were trimmed by 3 bases and 4 bases, with 13 bases remaining between them. The CDR3 sequence: CASSFIRRDYEQYF. CDR3 coding DNA: TGTGCCAGCAGTTTCATCCGGCGAGATTACGAGCAGTACTTC.

About this clonotype itself: A much larger clone sits a single nucleotide away, making a read error possible. Because it lacks the conserved phenylalanine or tryptophan at the end, this CDR3 is likely a read error. The CDR3 region is CASSEANEQYL. The CDR3 nucleotides read TGTGCCAGCAGTGAAGCCAACGAGCAGTACCTC. This rearrangement joins TRBV2 to TRBJ2-7; D is undetermined. Germline assignment: CDR1 SNHLY and CDR2 FYNNEI. Trimming pared 0 bases from V and 5 bases from J, leaving 2 bases between. This CDR3 is built from 11 residues.

This clonotype was picked up many times. The rearrangement uses TRBV28 and TRBJ2-7; 11 nucleotides align to TRBD2. CDR3 length: 15 amino acids. V shed 6 bases, J shed 3 bases, and the junction held 7 bases outside the gene matches. CDR1 and CDR2 from the germline V gene are MDHEN and SYDVKM. CDR3 region: CASRTGLAGLYEQYF. The CDR3 bases are TGTGCCAGCAGGACCGGACTAGCGGGTCTCTACGAGCAGTACTTC. Full variable domain (rest looked up from reference TRBV28 and TRBJ2-7): DVKVTQSSRYLVKRTGEKVFLECVQDMDHENMFWYRQDPGLGLRLIYFSYDVKMKEKGDIPEGYSVSREKKERFSLILESASTNQTSMYLCASRTGLAGLYEQYFGPGTRLTVT.